This paragraph reports one T cell receptor (beta chain). Its antigen is currently unknown. The data were obtained in a study of T cells after yellow fever vaccination. Study context: The authors prepared low-cell-number fractions using SMART-Seq v4 Ultra Low Input.

Whole-study results and caveats: Reappearing after the booster were most of the clones from primary vaccination (roughly 96% CD4, about 87% CD8). Some clonotypes, a small share, were shared between CD4 and CD8 compartments.

TCRdb re-derived calls from the 5' RACE reads in MiXCR, one entry per CDR3 protein. The top ten clones hold roughly 25% of a sample with roughly 350,000 distinct CDR3 sequences, 4.1% of them seen once. This sample comprised PBMCs, obtained 5 days after the yellow fever booster vaccination. The source of this sequence is a man aged 18 to 35 who received the YFV17D yellow fever vaccine.

CDR3 loop: CASSYSFNEKLFF. The CDR3 DNA sequence: TGTGCCAGCAGTTACTCCTTTAATGAAAAACTGTTTTTT. The chain employs TRBV6-5 and TRBJ1-4, with D hard to call. V was cut by 0 bases and J by 4 bases, with 3 bases left in between. This CDR3 region has 13 residues. Germline V gene lookup returns CDR1 MNHEY and CDR2 SVGAGI.